The entry below gives a single TCR beta chain sequence along with its context. The target of this receptor is not known. Base quality data are lacking; no much larger clone is found one base away. These data belong to a study of shared clonotypes between healthy human individuals (dated by TCRdb to the early 2020s). In the study overall: The cohort comprised a couple of women and a few men aged 18 to 49 years. For each donor, CD4 naive and CD4 memory were each run on three plates, CD8 naive on two plates, and CD8 memory on one plate. The study deeply sequenced blood TCR repertoires of several healthy adults to estimate repertoire size and the extent of clonotype sharing between individuals. Different laboratories and diverse techniques were used to prepare libraries and sequence TCR repertoires, to increase sequencing depth and limit assay-specific biases. Per donor, leukapheresis produced somewhere between about 0.8 and 9 billion PBMCs. Here is what the overall study found, with its caveats: Compared with non-shared clonotypes, clonotypes shared by all four sorted-subset donors had higher generation probabilities. The small number of donors limited the genetic and exposure-history diversity represented. Sampling was restricted to blood, and TCR repertoires in tissues likely differ from the TCR repertoires found in blood. Larger estimated clonotype richness was generally found for naive subsets than for memory subsets. Pairwise subsampling led to the expectation that sequencing depth would affect the degree of clonotype sharing among donors. Rarefaction of sorted-subset datasets indicated incomplete sequencing despite the large sequencing depth. Across four donors, 4.5% to 6.5% of naive CD4, 3% to 3.5% of naive CD8, about 2% of memory CD4, and under 0.45% of memory CD8 clonotypes were shared.

Including cysteine and phenylalanine, the CDR3 has 12 amino acids. Solely the CDR3 DNA is kept, with 36 bases framed from the first base. Looking up the germline V gene (reference sequence) yields CDR1 SGHNT and CDR2 YYREEE. Trimming costs V 2 bases and J 5 bases, and their ends lie 8 bases apart. Using the deep immunoSEQ assay, TCR CDR3 regions were amplified from genomic DNA by multiplex PCR. Extracted genomic DNA from each cell subset was distributed evenly across all wells of several immunoSEQ 96-well plates, and each plate was treated as a replicate. For sorted subsets, each replicate PCR was loaded with approximately 200 ng genomic DNA, equivalent to 25,000 to 35,000 T cell genomes. Purified libraries were measured with a Qubit 3.0 fluorometer, size-checked on a Bioanalyzer 2100, and measured again with the KAPA Library Quantification kit. Every immunoSEQ 96-well plate was sequenced on a separate single-read 150-cycle Illumina NextSeq 550 flow cell. In the paper's pipeline: Because the immunoSEQ output included only junctional sequences and no quality scores, the filtering could not be the same as the filtering used for full-length reads. Sequences were annotated with PyIR, a Python wrapper for IgBLAST v1.9, using IMGT germline references to assign V/J genes and CDR3. Reads were removed for weak V/J assignments (E-value above 1e-6), missing CDR3, stop codons, out-of-frame junctions, or ambiguous translated residues. V3J clonotypes were defined as sequences sharing an identical inferred V gene, J gene, and CDR3 amino acid sequence. To compute the percentage overlap between repertoires, the number of shared unique clonotypes was divided by the size of the smaller repertoire. Richness of each repertoire was evaluated using RTK rarefaction, the Chao1 estimator, and Recon v2.1 estimates of unobserved clonotypes. Generation probabilities for all TCRbeta clonotypes obtained by the gDNA method from several donors were computed using OLGA. As stored in TCRdb, this immuneACCESS dataset retains in-frame rearrangements with V and J assigned. A fraction of the clones does not appear; measured against another copy, unresolved V genes explain less than half of the discrepancy, and the remainder lacks a known reason. V and J calls plus clone size are reproduced from that table; the DNA served to infer D and trimming. The sample profile shows 630,000 or so clones; 95% to 98% of them were found once. The leading ten clones occupy 0.3% to 0.35% of the sample.

CD8 naive samples were obtained by positive selection for CCR7 among CD45RO-negative cells, yielding a CD45RA+CCR7+ population from which TemRA cells were excluded. Healthy HIV-negative adults with no recently reported acute infections or vaccinations were included as donors. Every donor was a Caucasian adult living in Nashville, Tennessee, USA. Blood was collected by leukapheresis, and PBMCs were isolated by Ficoll-Histopaque density gradient centrifugation and then cryopreserved in liquid nitrogen vapor phase. Analytical flow cytometry was used to check the purity and quantity of every magnetically sorted T cell population. Each sorted fraction had its genomic DNA isolated and then quantified by UV absorbance on a Nanodrop 2000c.

The sample comprised naive CD8+ T cells sorted from blood. This specimen's cell subset or site label, per the study, means: CD45RA+CCR7+. The source of this sequence is a man younger than 45 in good health. The chain is made from TRBV5-4 and TRBJ2-7, with TRBD2 tentatively as D gene (5 bases match). The CDR3 is CASSFTRDEQYF. The DNA sequence follows: TGTGCCAGCAGCTTCACTAGAGACGAGCAGTACTTC.